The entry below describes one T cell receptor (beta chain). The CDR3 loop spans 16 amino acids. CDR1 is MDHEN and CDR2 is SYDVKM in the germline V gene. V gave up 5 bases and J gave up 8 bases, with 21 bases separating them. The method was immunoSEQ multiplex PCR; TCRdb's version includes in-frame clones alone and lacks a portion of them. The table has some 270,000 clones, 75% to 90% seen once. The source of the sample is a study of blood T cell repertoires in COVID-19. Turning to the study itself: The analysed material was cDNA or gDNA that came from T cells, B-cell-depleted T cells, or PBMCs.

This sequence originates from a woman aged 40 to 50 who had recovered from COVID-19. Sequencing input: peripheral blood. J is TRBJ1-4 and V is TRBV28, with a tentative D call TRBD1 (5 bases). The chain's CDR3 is CASSGTGGGVGEKLFF. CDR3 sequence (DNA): TGTGCCAGCAGTGGCACCGGGGGGGGTGTTGGGGAAAAACTGTTTTTT. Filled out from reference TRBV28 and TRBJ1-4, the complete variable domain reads DVKVTQSSRYLVKRTGEKVFLECVQDMDHENMFWYRQDPGLGLRLIYFSYDVKMKEKGDIPEGYSVSREKKERFSLILESASTNQTSMYLCASSGTGGGVGEKLFFGSGTQLSVL.